This record concerns one T cell receptor beta chain sequence. The data stem from a study of blood T cell repertoires in COVID-19. Study at large: Samples of COVID-19 (acute and convalescent) were obtained from the United States, Italy and Spain. The cDNA or gDNA used as material had been derived from T cells, B-cell-depleted T cells, or PBMCs.

Per the study methods: How many nucleated cells were present was estimated from reference gene primer amplification. Sequencing used immunoSEQ multiplex PCR; TCRdb keeps in-frame clones, though not all of them. V and J calls and clone size are given by that table; D and trimming were obtained from the DNA. The data contain about 200,000 clones, 82% of them singletons. Seattle's cohort entered during active infection and was followed longitudinally. J lost 0 bases, V lost 1 base, and 3 bases had no gene match. This CDR3 is built from 16 residues. Per germline, CDR1 LGHNA and CDR2 YNFKEQ. The sequence came from a woman aged 65 to 85 with COVID-19, enrolled during active disease. Material: peripheral blood. V and J are TRBV4-2 and TRBJ1-2, with TRBD1 identical over 9 bases. In nucleotides, the CDR3 is TGTGCCAGCAGCCAAGGCGGACAGGGGTCTAACTATGGCTACACCTTC. Its translation is CASSQGGQGSNYGYTF.